This T cell receptor (beta chain) comes out of a study of blood T cell repertoires in COVID-19. Produced via immunoSEQ multiplex PCR; TCRdb's table is partial and in-frame only. The data show a few hundred thousand clones, around 84% seen once. The length of the CDR3 is 15 residues. CDR1 is LGHDT, CDR2 YNNKEL, per germline (reference sequence). V shed 2 bases, J shed 1 base, and the junction held 4 bases outside the gene matches. The receptor's source is a human donor in a cohort sampled during active COVID-19. The chain links TRBV3-1 (or the pseudogene TRBV3-2) to TRBJ2-7; 8 nucleotides line up with TRBD2. The specimen was peripheral blood. This chain's CDR3 is CASSQRSGVSYEQYF. The CDR3 DNA follows: TGTGCCAGCAGCCAACGTAGCGGGGTGTCCTACGAGCAGTACTTC.